The rows below give T cell receptor beta chains drawn from one sample of a study of T cell responses to AZD1222 COVID-19 vaccine. Here immunoSEQ multiplex PCR was the method, and the copy in TCRdb shows in-frame clones only, minus some. The table records some 120,000 clones, 70% to 90% of them present only once. The sequencing used peripheral blood, collected on day 0 of AZD1222 vaccination. These receptors came from an adult in good health. Each CDR3 is given with its conserved first and last residue. The D gene is left open where the match is weak. The listing skips clone size in some rows; elsewhere it reads once, few, many or a size class.

>TRBV14|NA|NA|TRBJ1-1|13
CASSVTMNTEAFF
TGTGCCAGCAGCGTGACCATGAACACTGAAGCTTTCTTT
>TRBV18|TRBD2|NA|TRBJ2-1|17
CASSPVAGGSSYNEQFF
TGTGCCAGCTCACCCGTCGCGGGGGGGAGCTCCTACAATGAGCAGTTCTTC
>TRBV28|TRBD1|NA|TRBJ2-7|15
CASSATGGLSYEQYF
TGTGCCAGCAGTGCTACAGGGGGCCTCTCCTACGAGCAGTACTTC
>TRBV9|NA|NA|TRBJ2-1|16
CASSQGTGLSYNEQFF
TGTGCCAGCAGCCAGGGGACGGGTCTCTCCTACAATGAGCAGTTCTTC
>TRBV4-3|NA|NA|TRBJ1-5|16
CASSQDSRQGIQPQHF
TGCGCCAGCAGCCAAGATTCGAGACAAGGTATTCAGCCCCAGCATTTT
>TRBV6-1|NA|NA|TRBJ2-1|14
CASSDGWGVNEQFF
TGTGCCAGCAGTGATGGGTGGGGGGTTAATGAGCAGTTCTTC
>TRBV7-9|NA|NA|TRBJ2-1|13
CASSLASVQEQFF
TGTGCCAGCAGCTTAGCTAGCGTACAGGAGCAGTTCTTC
>TRBV5-6|NA|NA|TRBJ1-2|13
CASSLSADYGYTF
TGTGCCAGCAGCTTGTCGGCAGACTATGGCTACACCTTC
>TRBV20-1|NA|NA|TRBJ1-1|11
CSAPGQREAFF
TGCAGTGCGCCAGGACAGCGTGAAGCTTTCTTT
>TRBV7-9|NA|NA|TRBJ1-6|14
CASSLGQGGSPLHF
TGTGCCAGCAGCTTAGGTCAGGGAGGTTCACCCCTCCACTTT
>TRBV10-3|TRBD1|NA|TRBJ2-1|14
CAISARDRGHEQFF
TGTGCCATCAGTGCCCGGGACAGGGGGCATGAGCAGTTCTTC
>TRBV3-1/TRBV3-2|TRBD1|NA|TRBJ2-7|16
CASSPIPGQVFYEQYF
TGTGCCAGCAGCCCGATTCCGGGACAGGTATTCTACGAGCAGTACTTC
>TRBV11-3|NA|NA|TRBJ1-1|12
CASSVEGTEAFF
TGTGCCAGCAGCGTGGAGGGGACTGAAGCTTTCTTT
>TRBV30|NA|NA|TRBJ1-6|12
CAWRRTSGPLHF
TGTGCCTGGAGGAGGACAAGTGGGCCCCTCCACTTT
>TRBV30|TRBD2|NA|TRBJ2-5|13
CGASGGPAETQYF
TGTGGGGCTAGCGGGGGGCCCGCAGAGACCCAGTACTTC
>TRBV19|NA|NA|TRBJ1-2|15
CASSIRVWDNYGYTF
TGTGCCAGTAGTATTAGGGTTTGGGATAACTATGGCTACACCTTC
>TRBV11-3|NA|NA|TRBJ2-7|15
CASSLEALPTYEQYF
TGTGCCAGCAGCTTAGAAGCACTCCCGACCTACGAGCAGTACTTC
>TRBV5-4|TRBD1|NA|TRBJ1-3|15
CASSKKGAGRNTIYF
TGTGCCAGCAGCAAGAAGGGGGCCGGTAGAAACACCATATATTTT
>TRBV20-1|TRBD1|NA|TRBJ1-3|15
CSASPGGYYGNTIYF
TGCAGTGCTAGTCCAGGGGGTTATTACGGAAACACCATATATTTT
>TRBV7-2|NA|once|TRBJ1-5|17
CASSLARWQGSNQPQHF
TGTGCCAGCAGCTTAGCCCGGTGGCAGGGAAGCAATCAGCCCCAGCATTTT
>TRBV27|TRBD2|NA|TRBJ2-1|14
CASSRAGEEREQFF
TGTGCCAGCAGTCGGGCGGGAGAGGAAAGGGAGCAGTTCTTC
>TRBV12-3/TRBV12-4|NA|once|TRBJ1-5|13
CASSWGLHQPQHF
TGTGCCAGCAGTTGGGGCCTACATCAGCCCCAGCATTTT
>TRBV9|TRBD1|NA|TRBJ1-1|16
CASSVAGTGMNTEAFF
TGTGCCAGCAGCGTAGCTGGGACAGGGATGAACACTGAAGCTTTCTTT
>TRBV18|NA|NA|TRBJ2-1|15
CASSPLYSSGNEQFF
TGTGCCAGCTCACCACTATATTCTAGTGGCAATGAGCAGTTCTTC
>TRBV29-1|NA|NA|TRBJ1-2|13
CSVSEGTGYGYTF
TGCAGCGTTTCCGAAGGAACAGGCTATGGCTACACCTTC
>TRBV18|NA|NA|TRBJ1-3|15
CASSPIGRPGNTIYF
TGTGCCAGCTCACCGATAGGACGCCCTGGAAACACCATATATTTT
>TRBV4-2|TRBD1|NA|TRBJ1-2|15
CASSPGTGNNYGYTF
TGTGCCAGCAGCCCCGGGACAGGGAACAACTATGGCTACACCTTC
>TRBV7-2|TRBD1|NA|TRBJ1-1|14
CASSLNPGGTEAFF
TGTGCCAGCAGCTTAAACCCAGGGGGCACTGAAGCTTTCTTT
>TRBV4-3|NA|NA|TRBJ1-5|13
CASSQGNNQPQHF
TGCGCCAGCAGCCAGGGGAACAATCAGCCCCAGCATTTT
>TRBV5-4|TRBD2|NA|TRBJ2-2|15
CAGSSGGVNTGELFF
TGTGCCGGCTCGAGCGGGGGGGTCAACACCGGGGAGCTGTTTTTT
>TRBV7-2|NA|NA|TRBJ1-6|19
CASSLDGALPLSYNSPLHF
TGTGCCAGCAGCTTAGACGGGGCTTTACCCCTCTCCTATAATTCACCCCTCCACTTT
>TRBV5-1|NA|NA|TRBJ2-7|16
CASSLRATDPSYEQYF
TGCGCCAGCAGCTTGAGAGCGACAGACCCTTCCTACGAGCAGTACTTC
>TRBV14|TRBD2|few|TRBJ2-5|15
CASSVVAGKQETQYF
TGTGCCAGCAGCGTGGTAGCGGGGAAACAAGAGACCCAGTACTTC
>TRBV7-2|NA|NA|TRBJ1-4|14
CASSEGPRNEKLFF
TGTGCCAGCAGCGAGGGACCGCGGAATGAAAAACTGTTTTTT
>TRBV6-1|NA|NA|TRBJ1-5|14
CASSESRPEQPQHF
TGTGCCAGCAGTGAAAGTAGGCCCGAGCAGCCCCAGCATTTT
>TRBV14|NA|NA|TRBJ1-1|14
CASSQAGWNTEAFF
TGTGCCAGCAGCCAAGCTGGCTGGAACACTGAAGCTTTCTTT
>TRBV12-3/TRBV12-4|NA|NA|TRBJ1-4|11
CASSHREKLFF
TGTGCCAGCAGTCACCGAGAAAAACTGTTTTTT
>TRBV29-1|NA|NA|TRBJ1-2|11
CSARIERGYTF
TGCAGCGCACGGATTGAGAGAGGCTACACCTTC
>TRBV19|NA|NA|TRBJ1-5|17
CASTPSGGAVSNQPQHF
TGTGCCAGTACCCCGAGTGGCGGGGCGGTTAGCAATCAGCCCCAGCATTTT
>TRBV5-1|NA|NA|TRBJ2-2|15
CASSLVGQNTGELFF
TGCGCCAGCAGCTTGGTCGGACAGAACACCGGGGAGCTGTTTTTT
>TRBV9|NA|NA|TRBJ1-5|16
CASSVGVHGGGQPQHF
TGTGCCAGCAGCGTAGGTGTCCATGGGGGGGGTCAGCCCCAGCATTTT
>TRBV19|NA|NA|TRBJ1-5|12
CASSMGRQPQHF
TGTGCCAGTAGTATGGGGCGGCAGCCCCAGCATTTT
>TRBV7-6|TRBD1|NA|TRBJ1-2|15
CASSLEGQGALGYTF
TGTGCCAGCAGCTTAGAGGGACAGGGGGCGTTGGGCTACACCTTC
>TRBV14|NA|NA|TRBJ1-3|16
CASSQDRGYSGNTIYF
TGTGCCAGCAGCCAAGATAGGGGTTACTCTGGAAACACCATATATTTT
>TRBV12-3/TRBV12-4|NA|NA|TRBJ1-3|13
CASSGGKGNTIYF
TGTGCCAGCAGTGGGGGGAAAGGAAACACCATATATTTT
>TRBV27|NA|NA|TRBJ1-1|14
CASSLEGVVTEAFF
TGTGCCAGCAGTTTAGAGGGGGTGGTTACTGAAGCTTTCTTT
>TRBV10-3|TRBD2|NA|TRBJ2-3|17
CAISGYSSGGGTDTQYF
TGTGCCATCAGTGGGTATTCTAGCGGGGGGGGCACAGATACGCAGTATTTT
>TRBV5-5|TRBD1|NA|TRBJ2-7|13
CASSSWTGYEQYF
TGTGCCAGCAGCTCTTGGACAGGCTACGAGCAGTACTTC
>TRBV11-3|TRBD1|NA|TRBJ1-2|13
CASSDRGLGGYTF
TGTGCCAGCAGCGACAGGGGACTCGGTGGCTACACCTTC
>TRBV5-6|NA|NA|TRBJ2-3|13
CASILGGADTQYF
TGTGCCAGCATCCTCGGAGGGGCAGATACGCAGTATTTT
>TRBV6-9|NA|few|TRBJ2-5|19
CASSYGGAMGAGSLETQYF
TGTGCCAGCAGTTATGGGGGGGCTATGGGAGCGGGGAGTTTGGAGACCCAGTACTTC